This T cell receptor beta chain was identified during a study of T cell changes during pregnancy in multiple sclerosis. Profiled with immunoSEQ multiplex PCR; TCRdb holds only in-frame clones, not every one. Among 47,000 or so clones listed, nearly 90% were seen once. There are 15 residues in the CDR3. Trimming removed 1 base from V and 0 bases from J, with 4 bases in between. The germline V gene has CDR1 SNHLY and CDR2 FYNNEI. The rearrangement links TRBV2 to TRBJ1-6, with no clear D. The input for sequencing was peripheral blood, taken after pregnancy. This clonotype was obtained from a female donor in good health, enrolled as a control in a pregnancy study. The CDR3 coding sequence is TGTGCCAGCAGTGAAGGACTCTCCTATAATTCACCCCTCCACTTT. The encoded protein is CASSEGLSYNSPLHF.